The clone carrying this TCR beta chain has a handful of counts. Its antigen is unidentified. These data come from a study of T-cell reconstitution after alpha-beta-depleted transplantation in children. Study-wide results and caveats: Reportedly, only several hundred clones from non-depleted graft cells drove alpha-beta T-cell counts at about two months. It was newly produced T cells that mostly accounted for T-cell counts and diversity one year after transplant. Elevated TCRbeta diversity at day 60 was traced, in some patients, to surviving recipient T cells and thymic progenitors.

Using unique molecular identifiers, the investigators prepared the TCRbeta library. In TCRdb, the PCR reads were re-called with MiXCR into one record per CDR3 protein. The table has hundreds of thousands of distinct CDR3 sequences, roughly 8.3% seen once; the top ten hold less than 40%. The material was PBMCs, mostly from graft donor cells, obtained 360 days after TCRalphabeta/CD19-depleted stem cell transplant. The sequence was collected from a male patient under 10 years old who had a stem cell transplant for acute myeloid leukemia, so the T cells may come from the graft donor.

The CDR3 protein is CASSLNTASGNTIYF. CDR3 bases: TGTGCCAGCAGTTTAAATACGGCCTCTGGAAACACCATATATTTT. This chain connects TRBV28 to TRBJ1-3, with D unclear. Trimming removed 2 bases at V and 0 bases at J, with 8 bases between. The CDR3 is 15 residues long. Per the germline V gene, CDR1 is MDHEN and CDR2 is SYDVKM.